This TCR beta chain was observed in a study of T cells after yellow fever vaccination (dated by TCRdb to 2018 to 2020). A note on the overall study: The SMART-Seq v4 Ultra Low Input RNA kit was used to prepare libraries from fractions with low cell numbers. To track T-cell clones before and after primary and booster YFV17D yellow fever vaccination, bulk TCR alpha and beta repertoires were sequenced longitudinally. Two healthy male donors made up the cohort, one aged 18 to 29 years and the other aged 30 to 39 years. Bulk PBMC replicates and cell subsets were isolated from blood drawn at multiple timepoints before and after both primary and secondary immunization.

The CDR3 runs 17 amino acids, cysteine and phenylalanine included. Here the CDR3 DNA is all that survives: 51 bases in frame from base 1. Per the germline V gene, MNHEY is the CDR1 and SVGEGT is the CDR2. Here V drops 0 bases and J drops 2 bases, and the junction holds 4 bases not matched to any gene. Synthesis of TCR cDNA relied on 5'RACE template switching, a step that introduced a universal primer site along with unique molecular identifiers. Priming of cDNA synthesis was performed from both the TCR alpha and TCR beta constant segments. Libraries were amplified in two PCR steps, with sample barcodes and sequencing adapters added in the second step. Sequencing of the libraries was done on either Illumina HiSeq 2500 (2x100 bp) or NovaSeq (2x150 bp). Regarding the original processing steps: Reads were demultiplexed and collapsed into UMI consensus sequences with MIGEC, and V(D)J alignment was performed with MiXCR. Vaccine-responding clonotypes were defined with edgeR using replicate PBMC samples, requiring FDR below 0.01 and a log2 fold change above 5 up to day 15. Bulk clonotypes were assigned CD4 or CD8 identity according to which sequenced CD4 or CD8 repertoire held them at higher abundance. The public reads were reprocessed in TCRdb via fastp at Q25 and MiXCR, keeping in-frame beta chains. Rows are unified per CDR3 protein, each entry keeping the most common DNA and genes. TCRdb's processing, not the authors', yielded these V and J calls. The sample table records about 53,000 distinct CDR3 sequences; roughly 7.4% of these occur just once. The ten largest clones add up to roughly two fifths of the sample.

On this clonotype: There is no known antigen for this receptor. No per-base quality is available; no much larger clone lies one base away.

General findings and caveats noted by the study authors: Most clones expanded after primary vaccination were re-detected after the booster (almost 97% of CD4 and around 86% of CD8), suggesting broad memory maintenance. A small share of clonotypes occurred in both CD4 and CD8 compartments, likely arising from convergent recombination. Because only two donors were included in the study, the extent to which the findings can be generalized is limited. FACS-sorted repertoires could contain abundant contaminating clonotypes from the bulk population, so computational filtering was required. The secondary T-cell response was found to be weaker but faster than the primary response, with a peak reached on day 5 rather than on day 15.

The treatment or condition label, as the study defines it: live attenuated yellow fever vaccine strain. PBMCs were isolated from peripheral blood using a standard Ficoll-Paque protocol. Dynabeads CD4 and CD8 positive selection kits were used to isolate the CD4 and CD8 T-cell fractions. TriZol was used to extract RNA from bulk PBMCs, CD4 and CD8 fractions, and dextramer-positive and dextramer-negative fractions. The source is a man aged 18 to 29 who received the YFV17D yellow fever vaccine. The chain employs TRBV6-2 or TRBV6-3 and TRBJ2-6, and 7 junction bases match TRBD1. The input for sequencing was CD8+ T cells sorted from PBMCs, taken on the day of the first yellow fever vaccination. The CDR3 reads CASSYSRQGTGANVLTF. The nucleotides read TGTGCCAGCAGTTACTCTAGACAGGGTACTGGGGCCAACGTCCTGACTTTC.